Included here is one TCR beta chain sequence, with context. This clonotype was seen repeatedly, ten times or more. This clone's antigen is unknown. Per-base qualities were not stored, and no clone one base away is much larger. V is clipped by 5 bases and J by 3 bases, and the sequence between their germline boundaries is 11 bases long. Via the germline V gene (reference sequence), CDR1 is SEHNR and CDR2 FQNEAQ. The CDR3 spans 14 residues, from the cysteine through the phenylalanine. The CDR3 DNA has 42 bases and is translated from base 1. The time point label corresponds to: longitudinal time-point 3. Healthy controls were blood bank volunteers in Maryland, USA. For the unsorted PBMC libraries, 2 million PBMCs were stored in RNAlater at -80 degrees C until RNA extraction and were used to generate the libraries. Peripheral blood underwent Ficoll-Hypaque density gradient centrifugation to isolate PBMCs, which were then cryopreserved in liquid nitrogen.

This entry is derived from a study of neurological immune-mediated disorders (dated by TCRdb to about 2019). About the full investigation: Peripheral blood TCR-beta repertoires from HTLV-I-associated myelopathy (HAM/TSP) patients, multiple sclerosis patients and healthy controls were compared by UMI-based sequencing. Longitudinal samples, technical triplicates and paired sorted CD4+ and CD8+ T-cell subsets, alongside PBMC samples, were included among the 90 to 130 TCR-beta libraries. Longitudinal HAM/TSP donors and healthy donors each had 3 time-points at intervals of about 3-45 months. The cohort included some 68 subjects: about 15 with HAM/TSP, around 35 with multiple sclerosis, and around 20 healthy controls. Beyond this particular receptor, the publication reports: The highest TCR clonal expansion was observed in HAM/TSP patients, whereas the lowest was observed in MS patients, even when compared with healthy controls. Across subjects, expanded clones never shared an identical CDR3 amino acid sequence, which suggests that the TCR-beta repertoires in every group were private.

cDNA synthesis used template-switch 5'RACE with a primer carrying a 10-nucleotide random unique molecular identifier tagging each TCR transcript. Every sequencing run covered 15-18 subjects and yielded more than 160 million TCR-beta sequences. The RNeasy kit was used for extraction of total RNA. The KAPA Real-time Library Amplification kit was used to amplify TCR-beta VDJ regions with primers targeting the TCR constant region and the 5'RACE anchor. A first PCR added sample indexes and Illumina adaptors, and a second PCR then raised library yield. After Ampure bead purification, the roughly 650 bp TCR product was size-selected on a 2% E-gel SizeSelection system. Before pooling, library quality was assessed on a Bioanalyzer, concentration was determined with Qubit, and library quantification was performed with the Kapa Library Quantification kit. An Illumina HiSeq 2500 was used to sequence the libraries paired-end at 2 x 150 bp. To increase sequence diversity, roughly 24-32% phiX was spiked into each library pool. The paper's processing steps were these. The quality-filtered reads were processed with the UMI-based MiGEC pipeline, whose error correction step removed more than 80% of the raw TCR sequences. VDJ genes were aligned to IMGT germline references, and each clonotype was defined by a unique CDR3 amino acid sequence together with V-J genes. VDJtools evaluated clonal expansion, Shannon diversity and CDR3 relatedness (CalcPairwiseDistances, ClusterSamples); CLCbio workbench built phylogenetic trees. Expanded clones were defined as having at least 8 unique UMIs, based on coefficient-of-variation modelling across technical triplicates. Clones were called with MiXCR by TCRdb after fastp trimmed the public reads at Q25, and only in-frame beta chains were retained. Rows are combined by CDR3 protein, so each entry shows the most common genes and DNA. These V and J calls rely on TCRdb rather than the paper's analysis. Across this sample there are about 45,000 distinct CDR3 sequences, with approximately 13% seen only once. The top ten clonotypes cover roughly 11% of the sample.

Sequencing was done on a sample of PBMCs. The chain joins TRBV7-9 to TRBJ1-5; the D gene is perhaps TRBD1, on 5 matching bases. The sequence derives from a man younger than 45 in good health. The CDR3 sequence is CASSGGEDNQPQHF. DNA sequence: TGTGCCAGCAGCGGGGGGGAGGACAATCAGCCCCAGCATTTT.